These 15 T cell receptor beta chains originate from one sample sequenced in a study of regulatory T cells in long-lasting Graves disease. Researchers made TCR beta libraries by using iRepertoire HTBI primers and running Arm-PCR on CDR3 regions. TCRdb re-called the multiplex PCR reads through MiXCR, storing one row per CDR3 protein. The data show a few hundred thousand distinct CDR3 sequences, roughly 15% seen once. The time point: newly diagnosed GD, antithyroid drugs for less than 3 months. The TCR library was made from RNA extracted from PBMCs. The sample was also reused in another study, on T cells in Graves' hyperthyroidism and ophthalmopathy.

Sequenced here: peripheral blood mononuclear cells (PBMCs), sampled at new diagnosis, from a patient treated with antithyroid drugs. The receptor set was obtained from a woman younger than 35 with Graves disease.

A few counts support this clonotype. The chain carries TRBV20-1 and TRBJ1-1, with 7 bases that match TRBD1. V was clipped by 3 bases and J by 1 base; unmatched bases: 8. The CDR3 contains 15 residues. CDR1 and CDR2 from the germline V gene are DFQATT and SNEGSKA (reference sequence). CDR3 coding DNA: TGCAGTGCTAGGACCAGGGGGGAGGCGAACACTGAAGCTTTCTTT. This gives the protein CSARTRGEANTEAFF.

This clonotype came up many times. The chain links TRBV15 to TRBJ1-3; no clear D gene. The length of the CDR3 is 19 residues. The germline CDR1 and CDR2 sequences are LNHNV and YYDKDF (reference sequence). The V and J ends lost 1 base and 0 bases respectively, with 19 bases between them. The CDR3 sequence: CATSRVVGSRFYSGNTIYF. In nucleotides, the CDR3 is TGTGCCACCAGCAGAGTCGTAGGGTCTCGGTTTTACTCTGGAAACACCATATATTTT.

This clonotype was detected many times. This chain connects TRBV28 to TRBJ1-2; possible D gene TRBD1, 6 bases. Germline-derived CDR1 and CDR2 are MDHEN and SYDVKM. The CDR3 contains 15 residues. V shed 2 bases and J shed 4 bases, with 14 bases lying between them. Written as DNA, the CDR3 is TGTGCCAGCAGTTTAACAGGGTTTATAAGCTATGGCTACACCTTC. Protein product: CASSLTGFISYGYTF.

The V and J genes are TRBV9 and TRBJ2-2, with 9 positions matching TRBD1. The CDR3 length is 16 residues. Germline CDR1 reads SGDLS; CDR2 reads YYNGEE. The trim removed 6 bases at V and 6 bases at J, leaving 12 bases unmatched. The CDR3 DNA is TGTGCCAGCACTCATTCCGGGACAGGGTTCCCCGGGGAGCTGTTTTTT. Its translation: CASTHSGTGFPGELFF.

The sample holds a few counts of this clonotype. V usage is TRBV14 and J usage is TRBJ1-2; D ambiguous. The V end lost 0 bases, the J end lost 7 bases, and 12 bases lay between the germline ends. The CDR3 runs to 14 residues. CDR1 and CDR2 from the germline V gene are SGHDN and FVKESK. CDR3 residues: CASSQDLAGRGYTF. The CDR3 nucleotides read TGTGCCAGCAGCCAAGATCTAGCAGGTCGTGGCTACACCTTC.

V is TRBV28 and J is TRBJ1-3; 7 bases align to TRBD1. The junction had 8 bases not matched to a gene; V was cut back by 6 bases and J by 0 bases. From germline, CDR1 is MDHEN and CDR2 SYDVKM. The CDR3 is 16 residues long. CDR3 bases: TGTGCCAGCAGCGGCCGGTACAGGGGCTCTGGAAACACCATATATTTT. Protein sequence: CASSGRYRGSGNTIYF.

In its sample, this clonotype was seen many times. The chain couples TRBV20-1 to TRBJ2-3, with D perhaps TRBD2 (6 bases). The CDR3 loop spans 13 amino acids. The germline V and J ends were trimmed by 8 bases and 2 bases, with 14 bases remaining between them. Germline assignment: CDR1 DFQATT and CDR2 SNEGSKA (reference sequence). CDR3 residues: CSSSSGLTDTQYF. CDR3 bases: TGCAGTTCAAGTAGCGGCCTCACAGATACGCAGTATTTT.

The rearrangement links TRBV20-1 to TRBJ1-2; D is undetermined. Germline V CDR1 and CDR2: DFQATT, SNEGSKA (reference sequence). The CDR3 extends over 12 amino acids. V lost 6 bases, J lost 0 bases, and 8 bases lay in between. The CDR3 DNA sequence: TGCAGTGCCCTCATCTCTAACTATGGCTACACCTTC. Translation: CSALISNYGYTF.

V usage is TRBV3-1 and J usage is TRBJ1-6; 7 bases map to TRBD1. V lost 3 bases and J lost 5; bases outside the gene matches: 4. The germline CDR1 and CDR2 sequences are LGHDT and YNNKEL (reference sequence). The CDR3 sequence is 15 residues long. CDR3 in DNA: TGTGCCAGCAGCCACCGACAGGGTCATAATTCACCCCTCCACTTT. It translates to CASSHRQGHNSPLHF.

This clonotype came up many times. V usage is TRBV5-1 and J usage is TRBJ2-2, with D maybe TRBD1 (6 bases). The V and J ends lost 4 bases and 6 bases respectively, with 10 bases between them. This CDR3 has 13 amino acids. Germline lookup yields CDR1 SGHRS and CDR2 YFSETQ. CDR3 amino acids: CASSTGTPGELFF. DNA for the CDR3: TGCGCCAGCAGCACCGGGACACCCGGGGAGCTGTTTTTT.

This clonotype was seen repeatedly, ten times or more. CDR3 in amino acids: CASSRTGGKNEQFF. For the CDR3, the DNA is TGTGCCAGCAGTCGGACAGGGGGTAAAAATGAGCAGTTCTTC. The chain joins TRBV6-1 to TRBJ2-1; the match to TRBD1 covers 10 bases. CDR3 length: 14 residues. V shed 5 bases and J 7 bases; nucleotides not matched to a gene: 5. The V gene's germline CDR1 is MNHNS and CDR2 SASEGT.

This clonotype was recorded many times. The gene calls are TRBV5-1 and TRBJ1-1; TRBD1 matches 7 bases. The V gene end was trimmed by 2 bases and the J gene end by 5 bases; junction bases not matched to a gene: 6. The CDR3 totals 14 residues. CDR1 is SGHRS and CDR2 is YFSETQ in the germline V gene. The CDR3 coding sequence is TGCGCCAGCAGCTTCGCACAGGGGAGGACTGAAGCTTTCTTT. Protein sequence: CASSFAQGRTEAFF.

This clonotype was seen more than once but under ten times. The chain has TRBV7-9 and TRBJ1-1; no reliable D call. The CDR3 has 15 residues. The germline CDR1 and CDR2 sequences are SEHNR and FQNEAQ (reference sequence). V was clipped by 3 bases and J by 1 base, with 12 bases between them. The CDR3 DNA follows: TGTGCCAGCAGCTTGATGATGGCGGGGAACACTGAAGCTTTCTTT. This codes for CASSLMMAGNTEAFF. Based on the CDR3 plus reference TRBV7-9 and TRBJ1-1, the full variable domain is DTGVSQNPRHKITKRGQNVTFRCDPISEHNRLYWYRQTLGQGPEFLTYFQNEAQLEKSRLLSDRFSAERPKGSFSTLEIQRTEQGDSAMYLCASSLMMAGNTEAFFGQGTRLTVV.

This clonotype has just a few counts. The chain joins TRBV6-2 or TRBV6-3 to TRBJ2-3; D perhaps matches TRBD2 (6 bases). CDR1 and CDR2 (germline): MNHEY, SVGEGT. The CDR3 runs to 15 residues. V lost 0 bases to trimming and J lost 1 base, with 8 bases between them. The CDR3 is CASSYSSSGTDTQYF. CDR3 in DNA: TGTGCCAGCAGTTACTCGTCTAGCGGCACAGATACGCAGTATTTT.

This clonotype has a count of ten or more. The chain has TRBV28 and TRBJ1-5; 7 nucleotides line up with TRBD1. The length of the CDR3 is 15 residues. CDR1 and CDR2 (germline): MDHEN, SYDVKM. The V gene end was trimmed by 7 bases and the J gene end by 1 base; junction bases not matched to a gene: 7. The CDR3 reads CASKNRGGSNQPQHF. CDR3 bases: TGTGCCAGCAAAAACAGGGGAGGGAGCAATCAGCCCCAGCATTTT.